A single sample is the source of the 8 T cell receptor beta chains below, sequenced in a study of regulatory T cells in long-lasting Graves disease. According to the study, TCR beta libraries were built with iRepertoire HTBI primers and CDR3-region Arm-PCR. TCRdb itself ran the multiplex PCR reads through MiXCR, one entry per CDR3 protein. The data hold hundreds of thousands of distinct CDR3 sequences, with around 15% observed a single time. The time point denotes: newly diagnosed GD, antithyroid drugs for less than 3 months. Researchers made the TCR library from RNA that was extracted from PBMCs. The sample was also reused in another study, on T cells in Graves' hyperthyroidism and ophthalmopathy.

Sequencing used peripheral blood mononuclear cells (PBMCs), obtained at new diagnosis, from a patient treated with antithyroid drugs. The receptors were gathered from a woman aged 25-40 years with Graves disease.

V usage is TRBV12-5 and J usage is TRBJ2-2; 9 nucleotides line up with TRBD1. Germline V gives CDR1 LGHNT, CDR2 FRNRAP. This CDR3 comprises 17 residues. Trimming took 0 bases from V and 3 from J; bases not matched to a gene: 5. The CDR3 bases are TGTGCTAGTGGTTTGGTACTGGGACAGGGATACACCGGGGAGCTGTTTTTT. This encodes CASGLVLGQGYTGELFF.

The chain employs TRBV5-5 and TRBJ2-5; the D is unclear. Trimming took off 0 bases at V and 0 bases at J, with 12 bases between the two ends. CDR3 size: 16 residues. Germline CDR1 is SGHKS and CDR2 is YYEKEE (reference sequence). The CDR3 protein is CASSLDPREYQETQYF. The CDR3 bases are TGTGCCAGCAGCTTGGATCCGCGCGAGTACCAAGAGACCCAGTACTTC.

Ten or more counts support this clonotype. The chain joins TRBV10-1 to TRBJ1-1; weak D call: TRBD1 (5 bases). In germline, CDR1 is WNHNN, CDR2 SYGVQD (reference sequence). V lost 4 bases and J lost 5, with 11 bases in between. CDR3 size: 13 residues. The CDR3 is CASSAGGGTEAFF. The CDR3 DNA follows: TGCGCCAGCAGTGCCGGGGGTGGGACTGAAGCTTTCTTT.

Here the CDR3 reads CASTGTVGETQYF. The DNA for the CDR3 is TGTGCCAGCACCGGGACAGTAGGAGAGACCCAGTACTTC. J is TRBJ2-5 and V is TRBV6-1, with 7 bases matching TRBD1. The CDR3 is 13 amino acids. The germline V gene encodes CDR1 MNHNS and CDR2 SASEGT. V lost 7 bases, J lost 4 bases, and 6 bases stayed unmatched.

This clonotype was observed a handful of times. This chain links TRBV19 with TRBJ1-5; TRBD1 agrees at 7 bases. This CDR3 spans 14 amino acids. After removal of 3 bases from V and 6 bases from J, the junction contained 5 bases not matched to a gene. Germline V gene sequence: CDR1 LNHDA, CDR2 SQIVND (reference sequence). In nucleotides, the CDR3 is TGTGCCAGTAGTATTACAGGGGCTAGTCAGCCCCAGCATTTT. Its translation is CASSITGASQPQHF.

This chain links TRBV3-1 with TRBJ2-5, with 13 bases identical to TRBD2. Germline CDR1 reads LGHDT; CDR2 reads YNNKEL (reference sequence). The ends lost 4 bases at V and 5 bases at J; junction bases unmatched: 10. The CDR3 is made up of 17 amino acids. DNA for the CDR3: TGTGCCAGCAGCCCCCGGACTAGCGGGAGTCGATGGGAGACCCAGTACTTC. It encodes CASSPRTSGSRWETQYF.

This chain connects TRBV20-1 to TRBJ2-1, with TRBD2 identical over 10 bases. This CDR3 spans 16 amino acids. Germline values: CDR1 DFQATT, CDR2 SNEGSKA (reference sequence). V trimming: 3 bases; J trimming: 4 bases; junction bases outside the gene matches: 9. The CDR3 loop reads CSASPLAGVRYNEQFF. In DNA, the CDR3 is TGCAGTGCTAGCCCTCTAGCGGGAGTCAGGTACAATGAGCAGTTCTTC.

CDR3 in DNA: TGCAGTGCCACCCGGGACAGGCTCTACAATGAGCAGTTCTTC. It codes for CSATRDRLYNEQFF. The genes are TRBV20-1 and TRBJ2-1, with TRBD1 matching 8 bases. The CDR3 totals 14 residues. V lost 6 bases and J lost 3; bases outside the gene matches: 7. Germline values: CDR1 DFQATT, CDR2 SNEGSKA (reference sequence).